One sample yielded the 27 T cell receptor beta chains listed below, sequenced in a study of blood T cell repertoires in COVID-19. Measured with immunoSEQ multiplex PCR; TCRdb has only the in-frame clones, and not every one. The sample lists 300,000 to 450,000 clones, around 84% occurring once. What was sequenced was peripheral blood. The receptors originated from a human donor with acute or convalescent COVID-19. The donor label of this sample is uncertain.

This rearrangement joins TRBV3-1 (or the pseudogene TRBV3-2) to TRBJ1-2; TRBD1 matches 9 bases. CDR3 length: 13 amino acids. Trimming removed 7 bases from V and 12 bases from J; junction bases left unmatched: 12. Germline loops: CDR1 LGHDT, CDR2 YNNKEL (reference sequence). DNA for the CDR3: TGTGCCAGCACCAACTCCGGGACAGGGTCTAACACCTTC. Translated, it gives CASTNSGTGSNTF.

J is TRBJ1-2 and V is TRBV7-6, with 9 bases identical to TRBD1. V lost 6 bases, J lost 4 bases, and 9 bases stayed unmatched. Germline V gene lookup returns CDR1 SGHVS and CDR2 FNYEAQ. The CDR3 is 15 amino acids. The CDR3 bases are TGTGCCAGCAGTCCAGGACAGGGGCATAGCTATGGCTACACCTTC. Protein product: CASSPGQGHSYGYTF.

The J gene is TRBJ1-2, the V gene TRBV19; D remains ambiguous. The V gene lost 7 bases and the J gene lost 8 bases, with 11 bases spanning the gap. The CDR3 sequence is 11 residues long. Germline V lookup: CDR1 LNHDA, CDR2 SQIVND (reference sequence). The chain's CDR3 is CASIGMSGYTF. The CDR3 region has the DNA TGTGCCAGTATCGGGATGTCAGGCTACACCTTC.

This clone was picked up a small number of times. This chain connects TRBV6-1 to TRBJ1-5; D unclear. This CDR3 is 15 amino acids long. CDR1 is MNHNS, CDR2 SASEGT, per germline. Trimming stripped 3 bases from V and 4 bases from J, with 13 bases between. CDR3 DNA: TGTGCCAGCAGTGAGCTTGGTTGGGCTAATCAGCCCCAGCATTTT. Encoded protein: CASSELGWANQPQHF.

The CDR3 here is CASSQDSGDQPQHF. CDR3 DNA sequence: TGTGCCAGCTCACAGGACAGCGGGGATCAGCCCCAGCATTTT. J is TRBJ1-5 and V is TRBV18, with a tentative D call TRBD1 (6 bases). This CDR3 has 14 amino acids. V lost 4 bases to trimming and J lost 5 bases, with 12 bases between them. Germline V CDR1 and CDR2: KGHSH, LQKENI.

The chain employs TRBV29-1 and TRBJ2-1; 14 bases fit TRBD2. The CDR3 is made up of 17 amino acids. Germline loops: CDR1 SQVTM, CDR2 ANQGSEA. J lost 7 bases, V lost 3 bases, and 11 bases had no gene match. CDR3 DNA: TGCAGCGTTGATGGGACTAGCGGGAGTAAATTATTAAATGAGCAGTTCTTC. Its protein product is CSVDGTSGSKLLNEQFF.

The chain has TRBV28 and TRBJ1-2; D call uncertain. Trimming shortened V by 5 bases and J by 4 bases, and 8 bases separated the two germline ends. Germline CDR1 MDHEN, CDR2 SYDVKM. The CDR3 is made up of 12 amino acids. This CDR3 reads CASSGGIYGYTF. CDR3 DNA: TGTGCCAGCAGTGGCGGTATCTATGGCTACACCTTC.

The chain is built from TRBV19 and TRBJ1-1; the match to TRBD1 covers 8 bases. V gave up 3 bases and J gave up 3 bases; unmatched junction bases: 0. This CDR3 contains 13 residues. Germline CDR1 and CDR2: LNHDA and SQIVND (reference sequence). The DNA for the CDR3 is TGTGCCAGTAGTATGACAGGGGACACTGAAGCTTTCTTT. The encoded protein is CASSMTGDTEAFF. The full variable domain, with the rest looked up from reference TRBV19 and TRBJ1-1, is DGGITQSPKYLFRKEGQNVTLSCEQNLNHDAMYWYRQDPGQGLRLIYYSQIVNDFQKGDIAEGYSVSREKKESFPLTVTSAQKNPTAFYLCASSMTGDTEAFFGQGTRLTVV.

The CDR3 sequence is CASSLNQPQHF. The CDR3 DNA reads as TGTGCCAGCAGTCTAAATCAGCCCCAGCATTTT. The rearrangement joins TRBV28 to TRBJ1-5, with unresolved D. This CDR3 is built from 11 residues. Looked up from germline, CDR1 is MDHEN and CDR2 is SYDVKM. V was pared by 5 bases and J by 4 bases, with 3 bases between.

The V and J genes are TRBV9 and TRBJ2-3; TRBD2 matches 15 bases. There are 19 residues in the CDR3. J gave up 2 bases and V 3 bases, and 10 bases lay outside the gene matches. Looked up from germline, CDR1 is SGDLS and CDR2 is YYNGEE. The CDR3 is CASSGDPGTSGGTTDTQYF. The CDR3 DNA reads TGTGCCAGCAGCGGAGACCCCGGGACTAGCGGGGGGACCACAGATACGCAGTATTTT.

The chain carries TRBV29-1 and TRBJ1-2, with D tentatively TRBD1 (5 bases). The CDR3 runs to 10 residues. Trimming removed 7 bases from V and 11 bases from J, with 14 bases in between. Germline CDR1 SQVTM, CDR2 ANQGSEA. The chain's CDR3 is CSGGTTEYTF. As DNA, the CDR3 is TGCAGCGGGGGGACTACTGAGTACACCTTC.

This clone occurred a few times. V usage is TRBV3-1 (or the pseudogene TRBV3-2) and J usage is TRBJ2-5, with D uncertain. The CDR3 loop spans 13 amino acids. Germline V gene lookup returns CDR1 LGHDT and CDR2 YNNKEL (reference sequence). Between the trimmed V and J ends, which lost 4 bases and 2 bases, there was a span of 8 bases. The CDR3 spells CASSLHPQETQYF. The CDR3 DNA is TGTGCCAGCAGCCTCCATCCACAAGAGACCCAGTACTTC.

The chain combines TRBV9 with TRBJ1-1; 7 nucleotides match TRBD1. The CDR3 extends over 15 amino acids. CDR1 is SGDLS and CDR2 is YYNGEE in the germline V gene. J gave up 1 base and V 0 bases, and 3 bases lay outside the gene matches. The CDR3 loop is CASSVAGTANTEAFF. DNA for the CDR3: TGTGCCAGCAGCGTAGCTGGGACAGCGAACACTGAAGCTTTCTTT. The entire variable domain, with the rest obtained from reference TRBV9 and TRBJ1-1, is as follows: DSGVTQTPKHLITATGQRVTLRCSPRSGDLSVYWYQQSLDQGLQFLIQYYNGEERAKGNILERFSAQQFPDLHSELNLSSLELGDSALYFCASSVAGTANTEAFFGQGTRLTVV.

The CDR3 region is CASRPPRMNTEAFF. The DNA of the CDR3 is TGTGCCAGCAGGCCTCCCAGGATGAACACTGAAGCTTTCTTT. The V and J genes are TRBV7-2 and TRBJ1-1; no clear D. Between the trimmed V and J ends, which lost 6 bases and 0 bases, there was a span of 11 bases. The germline gives CDR1 SGHTA, CDR2 FQGNSA. The CDR3 extends over 14 amino acids.

The rearrangement uses TRBV10-3 and TRBJ1-6; TRBD1 agrees at 10 bases. CDR1 is ENHRY, CDR2 SYGVKD, per germline. The CDR3 totals 17 residues. Germline trimming cut 1 base from V and 7 bases from J; bases unmatched to any gene: 7. The CDR3 is CAISEFGDRGGNSPLHF. CDR3 nucleotides: TGTGCCATCAGTGAGTTTGGGGACAGGGGTGGAAATTCACCCCTCCACTTT.

The CDR3 nucleotides read TGTGCCATCAAAGGGACAGGGGGCTCAAACACTGAAGCTTTCTTT. Amino acids: CAIKGTGGSNTEAFF. This chain joins TRBV10-3 and TRBJ1-1; TRBD1 matches at 12 bases. The CDR3 contains 15 residues. V lost 7 bases, J lost 2 bases, and 5 bases stayed unmatched. Germline CDR1 ENHRY, CDR2 SYGVKD.

The V call is TRBV28, the J call TRBJ1-6; D is unresolved. Trimming shortened V by 2 bases and J by 6 bases, and 8 bases separated the two germline ends. CDR3 length: 14 residues. The germline V gene encodes CDR1 MDHEN and CDR2 SYDVKM. CDR3 coding DNA: TGTGCCAGCAGTTTACAGGCCATTAATTCACCCCTCCACTTT. It yields the protein CASSLQAINSPLHF.

J is TRBJ1-2 and V is TRBV28; the D is unclear. Germline values: CDR1 MDHEN, CDR2 SYDVKM. With 8 bases removed from V and 2 bases from J, the gap between germline ends came to 18 bases. The CDR3 loop spans 15 amino acids. CDR3 nucleotides: TGTGCCAGCGGAGGCGCAGTGAGACCAAACTATGGCTACACCTTC. Protein product: CASGGAVRPNYGYTF.

The DNA of the CDR3 is TGTGCCAGCTCACCACCGTCAGGGGCAGGCACTGAAGCTTTCTTT. This gives the protein CASSPPSGAGTEAFF. The chain combines TRBV18 with TRBJ1-1, with a tentative D call TRBD1 (6 bases). V gave up 0 bases and J gave up 4 bases, with 12 bases separating them. CDR1 is KGHSH, CDR2 LQKENI, per germline. The CDR3 is made up of 15 amino acids. The full variable domain, in which reference TRBV18 and TRBJ1-1 provide the parts outside the CDR3, is NAGVMQNPRHLVRRRGQEARLRCSPMKGHSHVYWYRQLPEEGLKFMVYLQKENIIDESGMPKERFSAEFPKEGPSILRIQQVVRGDSAAYFCASSPPSGAGTEAFFGQGTRLTVV.

V and J are TRBV7-2 and TRBJ1-3; D call uncertain. Trimming stripped 2 bases from V and 3 bases from J, with 14 bases between. The CDR3 is 16 amino acids. Germline V CDR1 and CDR2: SGHTA, FQGNSA. The CDR3 DNA is TGTGCCAGCAGCTTAACCCCGACTACGGGTGGAAACACCATATATTTT. This encodes CASSLTPTTGGNTIYF.

V is TRBV20-1 and J is TRBJ1-5, with D perhaps matching TRBD1 (5 bases). The CDR3 consists of 14 residues. The germline V gene encodes CDR1 DFQATT and CDR2 SNEGSKA (reference sequence). With 3 bases removed from V and 7 bases from J, the gap between germline ends came to 16 bases. CDR3 DNA: TGCAGTGCTAGTCCGCAGGGCGCGTGGCAGCCCCAGCATTTT. It yields the protein CSASPQGAWQPQHF.

This clone was counted a single time. This chain joins TRBV6-1 and TRBJ1-5; D unclear. V was clipped by 1 base and J by 6 bases, with 7 bases between them. Per germline, CDR1 MNHNS and CDR2 SASEGT. The CDR3 runs 13 residues. The CDR3 protein is CASSEVRGQPQHF. Written as DNA, the CDR3 is TGTGCCAGCAGTGAAGTTCGGGGTCAGCCCCAGCATTTT.

The V and J genes are TRBV6-5 and TRBJ2-7, with TRBD2 as a possible D gene (6 bases). The CDR3 loop spans 14 amino acids. The V end was cut by 6 bases, the J end by 2 bases, with 14 bases between. The germline gives CDR1 MNHEY, CDR2 SVGAGI. For the CDR3, the DNA is TGTGCCAGCAGGACCGGGGGACTCGCCTACGAGCAGTACTTC. Translating gives CASRTGGLAYEQYF.

The V and J genes are TRBV7-9 and TRBJ2-5; 10 positions match TRBD1. With V trimmed by 5 bases and J by 0 bases, 12 bases remained unmatched. The CDR3 spans 18 residues. Looked up from germline, CDR1 is SEHNR and CDR2 is FQNEAQ (reference sequence). The DNA of the CDR3 is TGTGCCAGCAGCCAGACAGGGGGCGTTAGGAGATACCAAGAGACCCAGTACTTC. This translates into CASSQTGGVRRYQETQYF.

The chain links TRBV11-3 to TRBJ2-1, with D tentatively TRBD2 (5 bases). This CDR3 has 15 residues. CDR1 is SGHNT, CDR2 YENEEA, per germline. V shed 5 bases and J shed 4 bases, with 15 bases lying between them. CDR3 nucleotides: TGTGCCAGCAGCGCGAGGTCTAGCAGTTACAATGAGCAGTTCTTC. The encoded protein is CASSARSSSYNEQFF.

A word on this clone: The sample carries other DNA sequences with the same CDR3. The gene calls are TRBV5-1 and TRBJ2-5, with a tentative D call TRBD1 (5 bases). The length of the CDR3 is 15 residues. The V gene lost 0 bases and the J gene lost 4 bases, with 13 bases spanning the gap. Looked up from germline, CDR1 is SGHRS and CDR2 is YFSETQ. CDR3 bases: TGCGCCAGCAGCTTGGCAGGGCTCCCAGGAGAGACCCAGTACTTC. Residues: CASSLAGLPGETQYF.

The V and J genes are TRBV30 and TRBJ1-2; 7 nucleotides align to TRBD1. Germline CDR1 and CDR2: GTSNPN and SVGIG (reference sequence). This CDR3 is built from 13 residues. Germline trimming cut 8 bases from V and 3 bases from J; bases unmatched to any gene: 9. DNA for the CDR3: TGTGCCGGAAACAGGGGTGGGCACTATGGCTACACCTTC. Amino acid sequence: CAGNRGGHYGYTF.